This entry concerns a single T cell receptor (beta chain). Antigen unknown. This entry comes from a study of blood T cells in healthy people across ages. Primed by a sample-barcoded 5' primer and a J-beta primer mix, a second PCR proceeded for roughly 7 to 12 cycles. Using its own MiXCR run on the 5' RACE reads, TCRdb lists one record per CDR3 protein. The table lists hundreds of thousands of distinct CDR3 sequences, about 30% of them singletons, with approximately 15% in the top ten. Ranging in age from roughly 6 to 100, the donors were healthy Caucasian individuals from Russia. The study's findings and limits: Naive CD4+ cells and diversity were both higher in long-lived donors than in aged donors.

This CDR3 has 14 residues. V was clipped by 6 bases and J by 2 bases; unmatched bases: 4. The sequence derives from an elderly woman in good health. Sequenced input: blood. The chain has TRBV12-3 or TRBV12-4 and TRBJ2-7, with TRBD1 identical over 10 bases. This CDR3 is CASRLTGGPYEQYF. In DNA form, the CDR3 reads TGTGCCAGCAGGCTGACAGGGGGCCCCTACGAGCAGTACTTC.